This T cell receptor beta chain was captured in a study of shared clonotypes between healthy human individuals. Study in general: Each donor had three CD4 naive, three CD4 memory, two CD8 naive and one CD8 memory plate.

Study-level points and caveats: In contrast to clonotypes shared by all four donors, non-shared clonotypes had lower generation probabilities. In general, naive subsets displayed greater estimated richness than memory subsets did.

Trimming removed 1 base at V and 10 bases at J, with 10 bases between. The germline V gene encodes CDR1 LNHDA and CDR2 SQIVND (reference sequence). The CDR3 is made up of 12 amino acids. TCRdb's copy holds only in-frame clones and misses some; the assay was immunoSEQ multiplex PCR. The sample carries under 1,100,000 clones, about 77% recorded once. This clone was counted a single time. Its specificity is unknown. The sequence was obtained from a man aged 18-30 years in good health. The rearrangement uses TRBV19 and TRBJ1-1; D perhaps matches TRBD1 (5 bases). Sequenced sample: memory CD4+ T cells sorted from blood. Subset denoted: CD45RA-negative fraction. As DNA, the CDR3 is TGTGCCAGTAGTATAGGTCCAGGGAGAGCTTTCTTT. It codes for CASSIGPGRAFF.